This T cell receptor beta chain emerged from a study of human T cells and chemical hapten exposure. Across the whole study: Patches with 0.01% DPC went on the upper back, and the tests were read at 6 days. The cohort included alopecia areata under or over 50% scalp, totalis and universalis. General study findings and limits: Expanded TCRs clustered into significantly more large CDR3 similarity groups than controls, the analysis revealed.

TCRdb recomputed calls from the RACE reads with MiXCR, one row per CDR3 protein. The sample has 300,000 to 400,000 distinct CDR3 sequences, 5.1% seen once; the top ten hold just over 2.5%. Time point noted: pre-sensitization, week 0. Treatment noted: therapeutic diphenylcyclopropenone sensitization with weekly scalp DPC. Alopecia patients, 18 to 70 years old and DPC-suitable, served as donors. Germline V CDR1 and CDR2: MNHEY, SVGEGT. Trimming cost V 5 bases and J 4 bases, with 3 bases left between them. CDR3 length: 11 residues. This clonotype was seen at least ten times. The target antigen is unknown. This TCR was recovered from a woman aged 50 to 65 with alopecia areata. Some clones in this sample may be carry-over from other donors' samples. Sequenced material: whole blood, taken in connection with sensitization to the hapten diphenylcyclopropenone (DPC). V and J are TRBV6-2 or TRBV6-3 and TRBJ2-1; D not resolved. CDR3 sequence (DNA): TGTGCCAGCAGTAAGTACAATGAGCAGTTCTTC. The encoded protein is CASSKYNEQFF.